Each of the 8 T cell receptor beta chains below was sequenced from the same sample in a study of blood T cell repertoires in COVID-19 (dated by TCRdb to the early 2020s). Receptor amplification or capture employed the immunoSEQ multiplex PCR assay. The source is immuneACCESS, and TCRdb retained only in-frame sequences with V and J called. Part of the clones is not carried over; for the studies checked, unresolved V genes explain less than half of this, and the remainder is unexplained. This sample has around 200,000 clones in its table, and roughly 84% of those were observed once. About 9.1% of the sample lies in the top ten. Specimen: peripheral blood. The receptors derive from a woman at least 80 years old with acute or convalescent COVID-19.

This clone occurred a few times. The chain is built from TRBV5-5 and TRBJ2-7, with TRBD1 matching over 8 bases. The CDR3 is made up of 14 amino acids. Germline values: CDR1 SGHKS, CDR2 YYEKEE (reference sequence). V lost 6 bases and J lost 3; bases outside the gene matches: 8. This chain's CDR3 is CASNSGQGVYEQYF. For the CDR3, the DNA is TGTGCCAGCAATTCCGGACAGGGTGTCTACGAGCAGTACTTC.

The chain is built from TRBV7-8 and TRBJ2-1, with 8 bases matching TRBD2. In germline, CDR1 is SGHVS, CDR2 FQNEAQ. The CDR3 has 16 amino acids. Germline trimming cut 0 bases from V and 8 bases from J; bases unmatched to any gene: 9. The CDR3 DNA follows: TGTGCCAGCAGCTTAGCTCGGGGGGGCAGGGCCCATGAGCAGTTCTTC. Translation: CASSLARGGRAHEQFF.

This clone occurred a few times. The V gene is TRBV10-2, the J gene TRBJ2-7; no firm D call. Looked up from germline, CDR1 is WSHSY and CDR2 is SAAADI. This CDR3 contains 14 residues. Trimming stripped 6 bases from V and 0 bases from J, with 12 bases between. CDR3 DNA sequence: TGCGCCAGCAGGCCCTCAGGTAACTCCTACGAGCAGTACTTC. The encoded protein is CASRPSGNSYEQYF.

This chain connects TRBV19 to TRBJ1-3; D is unresolved. Trimming removed 1 base from V and 0 bases from J, with 7 bases in between. CDR1 and CDR2 from the germline V gene are LNHDA and SQIVND (reference sequence). The CDR3 extends over 15 amino acids. The CDR3 DNA is TGTGCCAGTAGTATAGCCGGGAACTCTGGAAACACCATATATTTT. Its protein product is CASSIAGNSGNTIYF.

V and J are TRBV19 and TRBJ2-7; D is possibly TRBD2 (6 bases). The CDR3 covers 14 residues. The germline gives CDR1 LNHDA, CDR2 SQIVND (reference sequence). V was shortened by 5 bases and J by 1 base, with 12 bases between the two germline ends. CDR3 in DNA: TGTGCCAGTAGTCGCCGGGAGTTATCCTACGAGCAGTACTTC. Protein: CASSRRELSYEQYF.

A few counts support this clone. This chain connects TRBV3-1 (or the pseudogene TRBV3-2) to TRBJ1-5, with D perhaps TRBD1 (5 bases). Germline values: CDR1 LGHDT, CDR2 YNNKEL (reference sequence). Trimming removed 0 bases from V and 8 bases from J, with 8 bases in between. There are 13 residues in the CDR3. The chain's CDR3 is CASSQEQGKPQHF. The DNA for the CDR3 is TGTGCCAGCAGCCAAGAGCAGGGAAAGCCCCAGCATTTT.

This CDR3 reads CASSSGREESPLHF. DNA of the CDR3: TGCGCCAGCAGCTCGGGCAGGGAGGAGTCACCCCTCCACTTT. This chain joins TRBV5-1 and TRBJ1-6; D possibly corresponds to TRBD1 (5 bases). CDR3 length equals 14 residues. CDR1 is SGHRS and CDR2 is YFSETQ in the germline V gene. V lost 3 bases to trimming and J lost 10 bases, with 14 bases between them. The complete variable domain, with remaining parts taken from reference TRBV5-1 and TRBJ1-6, reads KAGVTQTPRYLIKTRGQQVTLSCSPISGHRSVSWYQQTPGQGLQFLFEYFSETQRNKGNFPGRFSGRQFSNSRSEMNVSTLELGDSALYLCASSSGREESPLHFGNGTRLTVT.

This sequence joins TRBV9 and TRBJ2-5; 9 bases are a match to TRBD2. V gave up 0 bases and J gave up 2 bases; unmatched junction bases: 5. CDR1 and CDR2 (germline): SGDLS, YYNGEE. The CDR3 consists of 16 residues. CDR3 nucleotides: TGTGCCAGCAGCGTAGGGACTAGCGATCCTCAAGAGACCCAGTACTTC. It codes for CASSVGTSDPQETQYF.